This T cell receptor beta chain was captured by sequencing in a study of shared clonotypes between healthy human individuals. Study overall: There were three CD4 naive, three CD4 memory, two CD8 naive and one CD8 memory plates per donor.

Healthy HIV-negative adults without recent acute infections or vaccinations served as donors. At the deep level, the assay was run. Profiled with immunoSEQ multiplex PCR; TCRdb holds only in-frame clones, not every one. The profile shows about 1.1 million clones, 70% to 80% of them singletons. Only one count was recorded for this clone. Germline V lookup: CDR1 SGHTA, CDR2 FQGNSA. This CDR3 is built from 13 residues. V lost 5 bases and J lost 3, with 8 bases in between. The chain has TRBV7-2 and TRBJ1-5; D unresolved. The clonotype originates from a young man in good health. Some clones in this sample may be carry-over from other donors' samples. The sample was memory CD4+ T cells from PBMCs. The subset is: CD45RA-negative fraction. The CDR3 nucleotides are TGTGCCAGCAGCCTCACTTTCAATCAGCCCCAGCATTTT. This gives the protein CASSLTFNQPQHF.